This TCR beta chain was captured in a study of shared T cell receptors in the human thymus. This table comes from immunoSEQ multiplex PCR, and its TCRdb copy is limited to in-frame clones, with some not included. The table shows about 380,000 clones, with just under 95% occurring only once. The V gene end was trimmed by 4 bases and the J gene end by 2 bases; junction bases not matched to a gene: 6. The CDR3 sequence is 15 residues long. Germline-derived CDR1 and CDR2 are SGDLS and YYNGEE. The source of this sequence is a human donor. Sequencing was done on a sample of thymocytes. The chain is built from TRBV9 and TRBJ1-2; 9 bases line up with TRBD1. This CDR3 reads CASSLHRGRNYGYTF. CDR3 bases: TGTGCCAGCAGCCTTCACAGGGGGCGCAACTATGGCTACACCTTC.